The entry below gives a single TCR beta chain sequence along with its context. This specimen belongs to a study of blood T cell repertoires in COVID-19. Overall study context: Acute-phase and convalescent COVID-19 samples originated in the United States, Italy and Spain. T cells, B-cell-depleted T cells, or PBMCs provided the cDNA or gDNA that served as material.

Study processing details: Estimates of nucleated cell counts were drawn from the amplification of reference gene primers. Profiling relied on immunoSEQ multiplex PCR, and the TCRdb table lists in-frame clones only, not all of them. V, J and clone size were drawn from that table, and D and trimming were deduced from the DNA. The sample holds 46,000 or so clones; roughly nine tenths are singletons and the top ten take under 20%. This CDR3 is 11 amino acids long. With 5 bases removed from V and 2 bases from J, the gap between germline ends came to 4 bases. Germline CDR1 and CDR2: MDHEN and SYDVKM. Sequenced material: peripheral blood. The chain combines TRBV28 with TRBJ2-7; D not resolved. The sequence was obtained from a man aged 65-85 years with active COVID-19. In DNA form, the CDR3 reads TGTGCCAGCAGTATCGCCTACGAGCAGTACTTC. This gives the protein CASSIAYEQYF.